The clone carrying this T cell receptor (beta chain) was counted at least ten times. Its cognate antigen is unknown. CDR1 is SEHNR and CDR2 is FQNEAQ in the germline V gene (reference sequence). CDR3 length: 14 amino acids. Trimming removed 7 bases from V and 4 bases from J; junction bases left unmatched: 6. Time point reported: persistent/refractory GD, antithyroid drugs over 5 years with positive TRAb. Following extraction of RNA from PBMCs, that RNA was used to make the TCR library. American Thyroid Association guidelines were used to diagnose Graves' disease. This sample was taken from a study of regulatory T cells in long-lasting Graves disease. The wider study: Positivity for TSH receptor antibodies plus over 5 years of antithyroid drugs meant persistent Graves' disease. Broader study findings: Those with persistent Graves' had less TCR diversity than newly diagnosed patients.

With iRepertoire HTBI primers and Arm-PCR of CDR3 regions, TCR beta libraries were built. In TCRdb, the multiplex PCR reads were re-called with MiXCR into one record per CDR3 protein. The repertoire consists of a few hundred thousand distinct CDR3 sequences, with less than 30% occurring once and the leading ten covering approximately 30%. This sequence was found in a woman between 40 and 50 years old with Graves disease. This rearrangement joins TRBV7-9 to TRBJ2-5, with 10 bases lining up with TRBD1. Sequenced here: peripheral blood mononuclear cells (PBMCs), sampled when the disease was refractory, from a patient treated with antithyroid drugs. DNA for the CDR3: TGTGCCAGCACCGTGGACAGGGGGGGAGAGACCCAGTACTTC. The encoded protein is CASTVDRGGETQYF.